This T cell receptor beta chain originates from a study of blood T cell repertoires in COVID-19. Study summary: Samples representing acute and convalescent COVID-19 were sourced from the United States, Italy and Spain. In each case, the material was cDNA or gDNA derived from T cells, B-cell-depleted T cells, or PBMCs.

Germline V gene lookup returns CDR1 SNHLY and CDR2 FYNNEI. V lost 7 bases and J lost 3, with 14 bases in between. CDR3 length equals 14 residues. Original handling: Amplification with reference gene primers provided the estimates of nucleated cell counts. Repertoires were generated with immunoSEQ multiplex PCR, while TCRdb's copy carries only in-frame clones and drops some. That table gives V, J and clone size, and the DNA gave D and trimming. The sample lists about 35,000 clones, approximately 87% seen once, with about 9.5% in the top ten. This clone has a single count. The chain has TRBV2 and TRBJ2-3, with unresolved D. Sequencing used peripheral blood. The receptor's source is an elderly man with active COVID-19. CDR3 protein: CASKDISSTDTQYF. CDR3 DNA sequence: TGTGCCAGCAAAGATATTAGCTCTACAGATACGCAGTATTTT.